Listed below are T cell receptor beta chains from one sample, sequenced in a study of T-cell memory formation after mild COVID-19. TCRdb processed the 5' RACE reads anew with MiXCR; each CDR3 protein has one entry. Here the sample spans a few hundred thousand distinct CDR3 sequences, 20% to 25% being singletons. The sample was PBMCs or a T cell subset sorted from them (not recorded which). The receptors were gathered from a man aged 18 to 29 who had mild COVID-19 (a few samples of this study predate the infection). Cell type and time point are not known. Each CDR3 is given with its conserved first and last residue. The order of the fields is J gene, V gene, D gene, clone size, CDR3 protein, CDR3 DNA. The D gene is left open where the match is weak. Not all rows give a size; the values are once, few, many and, for expanded clones, a class.

>TRBJ2-3|TRBV11-2|.|.
CAGSYGPTDTQYF
TGTGCCGGCTCATACGGGCCGACGGATACGCAGTATTTT
>TRBJ1-5|TRBV7-8|.|many
CASGLGNGLIDQPQHF
TGTGCCAGCGGGTTGGGAAATGGGCTCATAGATCAGCCCCAGCATTTT
>TRBJ1-3|TRBV29-1|.|.
CSVETQGGLPGNTIYF
TGCAGCGTTGAAACACAGGGAGGGCTTCCTGGAAACACCATATATTTT
>TRBJ2-3|TRBV25-1|TRBD2|.
CASRAAGGHTDTQYF
TGTGCCAGCAGGGCGGCGGGGGGGCATACAGATACGCAGTATTTT
>TRBJ1-2|TRBV20-1|.|.
CSARTRGNYGYTF
TGCAGCGCTAGGACCAGGGGCAACTATGGCTACACCTTC
>TRBJ2-5|TRBV7-9|.|.
CASSRVDSQETQYF
TGTGCCAGCAGCCGGGTGGACAGTCAAGAGACCCAGTACTTC
>TRBJ2-3|TRBV7-3|TRBD1|few
CASSQSTGTDTDTQYF
TGTGCCAGCAGCCAATCAACCGGGACAGATACAGATACGCAGTATTTT
>TRBJ1-1|TRBV28|.|.
CASSLSVGYTEAFF
TGTGCCAGCAGTTTATCGGTCGGATACACTGAAGCCTTCTTT
>TRBJ2-5|TRBV7-6|TRBD2|few
CASSLETSGGAATQYF
TGTGCCAGCAGCTTAGAAACTAGCGGGGGGGCCGCGACCCAGTACTTC
>TRBJ2-1|TRBV9|.|.
CASSTQTGNNEQFF
TGTGCCAGCAGCACCCAGACGGGGAACAATGAGCAGTTCTTC
>TRBJ1-5|TRBV18|.|.
CASSPGGSYNQPQHF
TGTGCCAGCTCACCCGGGGGCTCGTATAATCAGCCCCAGCATTTT
>TRBJ1-1|TRBV5-4|.|.
CASKNYTEAFF
TGTGCCAGCAAAAACTACACTGAAGCTTTCTTT
>TRBJ2-4|TRBV11-3|.|.
CASIAVKNIQYF
TGTGCCAGCATCGCAGTCAAAAACATTCAGTACTTC
>TRBJ2-2|TRBV29-1|.|few
CSAYSETGELFF
TGCAGCGCCTACTCAGAGACCGGGGAGCTGTTTTTT
>TRBJ2-3|TRBV20-1|.|few
CSARRQWTVTDTQYF
TGCAGTGCTAGGCGGCAGTGGACAGTCACAGATACGCAGTATTTT
>TRBJ2-3|TRBV5-1|TRBD2|.
CASSSGGYLTDTQYF
TGCGCCAGCAGTAGCGGGGGCTATCTCACAGATACGCAGTATTTT
>TRBJ2-1|TRBV9|TRBD1|.
CASSVVGRGNEQFF
TGTGCCAGCAGCGTAGTTGGCAGGGGGAATGAGCAGTTCTTC
>TRBJ1-4|TRBV12-3/TRBV12-4|TRBD1|.
CASSEDRAGEKLFF
TGTGCCAGCAGCGAGGACAGGGCTGGAGAAAAACTGTTTTTT
>TRBJ2-3|TRBV9|TRBD2|.
CASSVLAGGTDTQYF
TGTGCCAGCAGCGTACTAGCGGGGGGGACAGATACGCAGTATTTT
>TRBJ1-1|TRBV6-5|TRBD1|.
CASSYSLTGDTEAFF
TGTGCCAGCAGTTACTCGTTGACAGGGGACACTGAAGCTTTCTTT
>TRBJ1-1|TRBV5-1|.|many
CASSLTAQGNTEAFF
TGCGCCAGCAGCTTGACAGCACAGGGGAACACTGAAGCTTTCTTT
>TRBJ2-2|TRBV5-1|.|.
CASSETINTGELFF
TGCGCCAGCAGCGAGACTATAAACACCGGGGAGCTGTTTTTT
>TRBJ2-3|TRBV4-1|.|few
CASSQEYRADTQYF
TGCGCCAGCAGCCAAGAGTACAGGGCAGATACGCAGTATTTT
>TRBJ2-5|TRBV7-8|.|.
CASSFRVWETQYF
TGTGCCAGCAGCTTTCGGGTTTGGGAGACCCAGTACTTC
>TRBJ2-2|TRBV7-6|.|.
CASSQLLSSITGELFF
TGTGCCAGCAGCCAACTCTTGAGTTCGATCACCGGGGAGCTGTTTTTT
>TRBJ2-4|TRBV2|TRBD1|.
CASSPGQGMYIQYF
TGTGCCAGCAGTCCCGGACAGGGGATGTACATTCAGTACTTC
>TRBJ2-6|TRBV14|.|few
CASSRGRQVSGANVLTF
TGTGCCAGCAGCAGAGGCCGGCAGGTCTCTGGGGCCAACGTCCTGACTTTC
>TRBJ1-3|TRBV7-2|.|.
CASSLARGGPFSGNTIYF
TGTGCCAGCAGCTTAGCTCGAGGGGGTCCCTTCTCTGGAAACACCATATATTTT
>TRBJ2-2|TRBV21-1|.|few
CASSKGPWPNTGELFF
TGTGCCAGCAGCAAAGGACCCTGGCCGAACACCGGGGAGCTGTTTTTT
>TRBJ2-5|TRBV5-1|.|.
CASSRIPHQETQYF
TGCGCCAGCAGCCGAATACCACACCAAGAGACCCAGTACTTC
>TRBJ2-2|TRBV4-3|.|.
CASSQDLATTGELFF
TGCGCCAGCAGCCAAGATCTGGCAACGACCGGGGAGCTGTTTTTT
>TRBJ2-3|TRBV2|.|.
CASTPIVAGLGTDTQYF
TGTGCCAGCACCCCAATTGTGGCGGGGTTAGGAACAGATACGCAGTATTTT
>TRBJ1-6|TRBV6-6|.|.
CASNPREESPLHF
TGTGCCAGCAACCCAAGGGAAGAGTCACCCCTCCACTTT
>TRBJ1-1|TRBV7-9|TRBD1|.
CASTLGNRGDTEAFF
TGTGCCAGCACCCTGGGAAACAGGGGAGACACTGAAGCTTTCTTT
>TRBJ1-3|TRBV6-6|.|few
CASSYTGGNTIYF
TGTGCCAGCAGTTACACAGGTGGAAACACCATATATTTT
>TRBJ2-3|TRBV28|TRBD2|few
CASSRGLAAKTQYF
TGTGCCAGCAGTCGAGGACTAGCGGCCAAGACGCAGTATTTT